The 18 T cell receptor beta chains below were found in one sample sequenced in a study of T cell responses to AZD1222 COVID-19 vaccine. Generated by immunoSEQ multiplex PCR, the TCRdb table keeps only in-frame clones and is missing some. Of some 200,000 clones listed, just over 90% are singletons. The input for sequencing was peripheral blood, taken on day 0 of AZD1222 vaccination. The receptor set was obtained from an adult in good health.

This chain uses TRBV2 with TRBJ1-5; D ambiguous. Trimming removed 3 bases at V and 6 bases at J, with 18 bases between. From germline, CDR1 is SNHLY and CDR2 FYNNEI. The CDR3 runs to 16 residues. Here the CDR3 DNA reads TGTGCCAGCAGTGATGGGCAGCCCGATTTGGGTCAGCCCCAGCATTTT. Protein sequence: CASSDGQPDLGQPQHF. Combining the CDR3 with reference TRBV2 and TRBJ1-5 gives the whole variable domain EPEVTQTPSHQVTQMGQEVILRCVPISNHLYFYWYRQILGQKVEFLVSFYNNEISEKSEIFDDQFSVERPDGSNFTLKIRSTKLEDSAMYFCASSDGQPDLGQPQHFGDGTRLSIL.

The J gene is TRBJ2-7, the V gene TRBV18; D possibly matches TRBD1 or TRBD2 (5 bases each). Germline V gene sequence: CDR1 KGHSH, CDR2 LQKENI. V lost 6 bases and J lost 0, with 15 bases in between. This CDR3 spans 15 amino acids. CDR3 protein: CASSPGPPNSYEQYF. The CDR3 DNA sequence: TGTGCCAGCTCCCCGGGACCGCCAAACTCCTACGAGCAGTACTTC.

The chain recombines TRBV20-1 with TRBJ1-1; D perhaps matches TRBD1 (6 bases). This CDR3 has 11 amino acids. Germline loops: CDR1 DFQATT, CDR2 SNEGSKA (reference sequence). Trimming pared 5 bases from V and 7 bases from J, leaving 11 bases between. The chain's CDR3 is CSARTALEAFF. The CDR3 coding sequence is TGCAGTGCTCGGACAGCCCTTGAAGCTTTCTTT.

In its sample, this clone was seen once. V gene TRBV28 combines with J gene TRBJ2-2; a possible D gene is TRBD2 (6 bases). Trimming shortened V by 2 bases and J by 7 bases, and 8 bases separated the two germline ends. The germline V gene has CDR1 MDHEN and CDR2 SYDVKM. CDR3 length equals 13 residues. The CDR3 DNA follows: TGTGCCAGCAGTTTAAGACTAGGCGGGGAGCTGTTTTTT. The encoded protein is CASSLRLGGELFF.

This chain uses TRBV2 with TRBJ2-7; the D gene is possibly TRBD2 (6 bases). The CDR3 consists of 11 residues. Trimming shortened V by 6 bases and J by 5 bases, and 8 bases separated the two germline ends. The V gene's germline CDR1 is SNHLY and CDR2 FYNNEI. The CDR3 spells CASRRDDEQYF. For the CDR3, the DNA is TGTGCCAGCAGGCGGGACGACGAGCAGTACTTC.

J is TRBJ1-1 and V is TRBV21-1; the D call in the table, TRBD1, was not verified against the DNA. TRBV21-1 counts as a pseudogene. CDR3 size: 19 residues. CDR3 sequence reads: CASSKGTRDRGATHGRAFF. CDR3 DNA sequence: TGTGCCAGCAGCAAAGGGACTAGGGACAGGGGGGCAACCCATGGCAGGGCTTTCTTT.

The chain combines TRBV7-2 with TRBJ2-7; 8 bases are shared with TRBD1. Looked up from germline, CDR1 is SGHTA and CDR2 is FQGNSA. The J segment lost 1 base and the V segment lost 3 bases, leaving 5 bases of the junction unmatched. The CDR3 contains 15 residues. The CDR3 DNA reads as TGTGCCAGCAGCTTCCAGACAGGGGATTCCTACGAGCAGTACTTC. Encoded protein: CASSFQTGDSYEQYF.

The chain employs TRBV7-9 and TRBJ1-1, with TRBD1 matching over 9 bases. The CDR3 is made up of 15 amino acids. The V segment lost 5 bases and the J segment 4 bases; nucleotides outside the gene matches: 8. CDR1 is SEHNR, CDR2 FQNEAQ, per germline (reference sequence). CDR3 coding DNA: TGTGCCAGCAGCCCCCTGACAGGGGGGAGCACTGAAGCTTTCTTT. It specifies CASSPLTGGSTEAFF.

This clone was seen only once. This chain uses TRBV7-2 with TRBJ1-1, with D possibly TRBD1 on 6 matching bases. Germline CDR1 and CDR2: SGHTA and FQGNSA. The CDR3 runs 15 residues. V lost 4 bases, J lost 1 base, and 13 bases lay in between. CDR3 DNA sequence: TGTGCCAGCAGCTCTGGTGCAGGGGCGAACACTGAAGCTTTCTTT. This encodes CASSSGAGANTEAFF.

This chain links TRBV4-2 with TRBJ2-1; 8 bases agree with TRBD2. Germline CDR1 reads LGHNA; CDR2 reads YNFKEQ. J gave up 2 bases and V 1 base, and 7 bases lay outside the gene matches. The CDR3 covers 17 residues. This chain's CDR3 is CASSQGGLAGTYNEQFF. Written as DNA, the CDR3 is TGTGCCAGCAGCCAAGGAGGGCTAGCGGGCACCTACAATGAGCAGTTCTTC.

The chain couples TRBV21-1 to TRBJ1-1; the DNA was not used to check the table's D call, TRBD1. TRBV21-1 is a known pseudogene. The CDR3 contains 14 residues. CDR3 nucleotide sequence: TGTGCCGGGCCAGGGGTCGGTGAGTGCACTGAAGCTTTCTTT. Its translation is CAGPGVGECTEAFF.

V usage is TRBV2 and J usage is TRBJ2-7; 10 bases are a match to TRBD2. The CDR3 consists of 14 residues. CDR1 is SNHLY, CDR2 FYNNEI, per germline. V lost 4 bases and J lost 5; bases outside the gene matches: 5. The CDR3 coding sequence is TGTGCCAGCAGTGTAAGGCTAGCGGGAGACGAGCAGTACTTC. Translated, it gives CASSVRLAGDEQYF.

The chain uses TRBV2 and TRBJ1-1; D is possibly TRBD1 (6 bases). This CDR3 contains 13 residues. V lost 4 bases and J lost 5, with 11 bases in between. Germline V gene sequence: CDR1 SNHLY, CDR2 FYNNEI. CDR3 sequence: CASSAGGWTEAFF. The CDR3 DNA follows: TGTGCCAGCAGTGCGGGGGGCTGGACTGAAGCTTTCTTT.

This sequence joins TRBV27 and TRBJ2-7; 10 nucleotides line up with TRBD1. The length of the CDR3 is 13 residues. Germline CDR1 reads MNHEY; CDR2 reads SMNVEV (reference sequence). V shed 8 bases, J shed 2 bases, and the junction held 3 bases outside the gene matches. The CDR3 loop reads CASGDRGPYEQYF. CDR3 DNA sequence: TGTGCCAGCGGAGACAGGGGGCCCTACGAGCAGTACTTC.

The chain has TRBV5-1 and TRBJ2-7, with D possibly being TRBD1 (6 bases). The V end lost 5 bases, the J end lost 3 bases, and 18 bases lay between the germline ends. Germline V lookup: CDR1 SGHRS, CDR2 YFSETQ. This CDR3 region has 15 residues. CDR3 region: CASRHLEDSLYEQYF. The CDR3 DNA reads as TGCGCCAGCAGACACCTAGAGGACAGCCTCTACGAGCAGTACTTC.

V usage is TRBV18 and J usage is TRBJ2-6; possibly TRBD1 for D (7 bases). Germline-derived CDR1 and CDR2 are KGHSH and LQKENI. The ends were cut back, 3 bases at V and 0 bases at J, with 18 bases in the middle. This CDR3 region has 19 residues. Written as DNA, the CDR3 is TGTGCCAGCTCACCCCTTTGGCAGGGGGGATCCTCTGGGGCCAACGTCCTGACTTTC. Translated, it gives CASSPLWQGGSSGANVLTF.

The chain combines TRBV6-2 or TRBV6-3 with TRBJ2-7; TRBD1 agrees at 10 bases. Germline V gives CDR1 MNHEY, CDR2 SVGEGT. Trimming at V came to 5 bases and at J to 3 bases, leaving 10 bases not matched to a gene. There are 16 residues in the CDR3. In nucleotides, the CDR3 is TGTGCCAGCAGTAACCGACCCGGACAGGGGGGCTACGAGCAGTACTTC. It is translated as CASSNRPGQGGYEQYF.

The CDR3 DNA reads as TGTGCCAGCAGCTTGACTAGCGGGAGTGGAGATACGCAGTATTTT. This gives the protein CASSLTSGSGDTQYF. This rearrangement joins TRBV5-4 to TRBJ2-3; 11 bases are shared with TRBD2. Germline V gives CDR1 SGHNT, CDR2 YYREEE (reference sequence). There are 15 residues in the CDR3. J was trimmed by 5 bases and V by 1 base; bases with no gene match: 3.